The 8 T cell receptor beta chains given below trace back to one sample, sequenced in a study of T cell repertoires in cytomegalovirus infection. TCRdb called the reads again in MiXCR, with one record for every CDR3 protein. The table shows some 940,000 distinct CDR3 sequences, with approximately 30% occurring only once. What these receptors recognize is not known. The sequencing used cultured CD8+ T cells from PBMCs, collected from culture after CMV antigen stimulation. These receptors were obtained from a human donor in good health (CMV status not recorded). Some clones in this sample may be carry-over from other donors' samples.

The chain recombines TRBV6-4 with TRBJ1-1; D unresolved. Germline CDR1 and CDR2: MRHNA and SNTAGT. Trimming stripped 3 bases from V and 1 base from J, with 9 bases between. The CDR3 covers 14 residues. CDR3 loop: CASSETTENTEAFF. The CDR3 region has the DNA TGTGCCAGCAGTGAGACGACGGAGAACACTGAAGCTTTCTTT.

Ten or more counts support this clonotype. The chain uses TRBV7-4 and TRBJ2-3; no clear D gene. Germline V gene sequence: CDR1 SGHVT, CDR2 SQSDAQ. Trimming shortened V by 3 bases and J by 1 base, and 11 bases separated the two germline ends. The CDR3 has 15 residues. CDR3 sequence: CASSFWAYRTDTQYF. CDR3 bases: TGTGCCAGCAGCTTTTGGGCCTATCGCACAGATACGCAGTATTTT.

This clonotype was seen a few times. The rearrangement uses TRBV19 and TRBJ2-3; 10 bases align to TRBD2. CDR1 is LNHDA and CDR2 is SQIVND in the germline V gene (reference sequence). The CDR3 contains 14 residues. Unmatched junction bases numbered 9, after V lost 3 bases and J lost 12 bases. The CDR3 loop reads CASSIHSSGGAQYF. Written as DNA, the CDR3 is TGTGCCAGTAGTATTCATTCGAGCGGGGGGGCCCAGTATTTT.

This clonotype was found many times. The V gene is TRBV18, the J gene TRBJ2-1; TRBD2 matches 7 bases. The germline V gene encodes CDR1 KGHSH and CDR2 LQKENI. V lost 1 base to trimming and J lost 7 bases; unmatched junction nucleotides: 7. The CDR3 loop spans 15 amino acids. The CDR3 DNA follows: TGTGCCAGCTCACCACTGGGTCAAGCGGGGAATGAGCAGTTCTTC. It codes for CASSPLGQAGNEQFF.

This clonotype has only a few counts. CDR3 sequence reads: CASSSRGKGNEKLFF. The CDR3 DNA reads TGTGCCAGCAGCTCGCGAGGAAAGGGAAATGAAAAACTGTTTTTT. V usage is TRBV7-8 and J usage is TRBJ1-4; D remains ambiguous. The CDR3 sequence is 15 residues long. Trimming took off 4 bases at V and 5 bases at J, with 14 bases between the two ends. Germline V lookup: CDR1 SGHVS, CDR2 FQNEAQ.

The rearrangement links TRBV29-1 to TRBJ1-1; D ambiguous. The CDR3 runs 13 residues. CDR1 and CDR2 (germline): SQVTM, ANQGSEA. The V end was cut by 4 bases, the J end by 0 bases, with 9 bases between. As DNA, the CDR3 is TGCAGCGTTGTTCAGATCCTGAACACTGAAGCTTTCTTT. Translating it yields CSVVQILNTEAFF.

The gene calls are TRBV27 and TRBJ2-1; a possible D gene is TRBD2 (6 bases). Trimming removed 1 base at V and 0 bases at J, with 7 bases between. CDR1 is MNHEY and CDR2 is SMNVEV in the germline V gene (reference sequence). This CDR3 comprises 15 residues. This CDR3 reads CASSLFSGSYNEQFF. As DNA, the CDR3 is TGTGCCAGCAGTTTATTTAGCGGCTCCTACAATGAGCAGTTCTTC.

This clonotype was seen only a few times. The rearrangement joins TRBV19 to TRBJ1-5; possible D gene TRBD1, 5 bases. The CDR3 has 15 amino acids. Trimming took off 3 bases at V and 6 bases at J, with 15 bases between the two ends. The germline V gene has CDR1 LNHDA and CDR2 SQIVND (reference sequence). CDR3 in DNA: TGTGCCAGTAGTATCGTCCCGGGGGTGACTCAGCCCCAGCATTTT. This encodes CASSIVPGVTQPQHF.